Sequencing of this TCR beta chain was carried out in a study of regulatory T cells in long-lasting Graves disease. This CDR3 is 14 amino acids long. In germline, CDR1 is MNHNS, CDR2 SASEGT. As for time point: newly diagnosed GD, antithyroid drugs for less than 3 months. The TCR library used RNA extracted from PBMCs. With regard to this clonotype: Compared with germline, one end of the junction differs, possibly owing to a read error.

With iRepertoire HTBI primers and Arm-PCR of CDR3 regions, TCR beta libraries were built. TCRdb fed the multiplex PCR reads into MiXCR, producing one record per CDR3 protein. The sample lists a few hundred thousand distinct CDR3 sequences; around 11% were seen once. The sample was also linked to a second study, of T cells in Graves' hyperthyroidism and ophthalmopathy. This second study says: Uncontrolled infection, other autoimmune disease, pregnancy or lactation disqualified patients from enrolment.

The sequence came from a woman younger than 30 with Graves disease. J is TRBJ2-3 and V is TRBV6-1; TRBD2 matches 7 bases. The source material was peripheral blood mononuclear cells (PBMCs), sampled at new diagnosis, from a patient treated with antithyroid drugs. CDR3 sequence: CASGRGPRTGTQYF. Here the CDR3 DNA reads TGTGCCAGCGGGAGGGGACCCCGCACAGGTACGCAGTATTTT.